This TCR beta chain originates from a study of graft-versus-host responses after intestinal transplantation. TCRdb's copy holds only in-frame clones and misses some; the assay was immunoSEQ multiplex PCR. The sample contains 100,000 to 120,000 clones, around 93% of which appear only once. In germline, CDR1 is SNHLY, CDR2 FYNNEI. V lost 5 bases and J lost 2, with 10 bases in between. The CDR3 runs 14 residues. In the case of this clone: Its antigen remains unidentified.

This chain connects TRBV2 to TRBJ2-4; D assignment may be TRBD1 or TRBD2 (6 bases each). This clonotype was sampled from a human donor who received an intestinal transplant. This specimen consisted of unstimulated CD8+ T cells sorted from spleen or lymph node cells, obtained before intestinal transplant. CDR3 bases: TGTGCCAGCAGTACGGGGGCTACCAAAAACATTCAGTACTTC. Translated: CASSTGATKNIQYF.